Below are 21 T cell receptor beta chains sequenced from a single sample in a study of cytomegalovirus exposure and HLA in healthy donors. The PCR used 60 Vbeta and 13 Jbeta primers. Libraries were prepared by immunoSEQ multiplex PCR; TCRdb keeps only in-frame clonotypes and omits some of them. The data hold roughly 100,000 clones, with more than 70% observed a single time. Sequenced sample: PBMCs. The receptors come from a man aged 35 to 55 in good health and CMV-seronegative.

The rearrangement links TRBV29-1 to TRBJ1-5, with D maybe TRBD1 (6 bases). CDR1 and CDR2 (germline): SQVTM, ANQGSEA. The CDR3 is made up of 14 amino acids. V gave up 6 bases and J gave up 5 bases, with 17 bases separating them. The CDR3 DNA follows: TGCAGCGTGGATGACAGGCTAGATGATCAGCCCCAGCATTTT. It encodes CSVDDRLDDQPQHF.

The chain combines TRBV5-4 with TRBJ2-3; 13 bases match TRBD2. CDR1 SGHNT and CDR2 YYREEE come from the germline V gene (reference sequence). CDR3 length: 16 amino acids. V was clipped by 4 bases and J by 4 bases; unmatched bases: 6. Here the CDR3 DNA reads TGTGCCAGCAGCCCCGGACTAGCGGGGGTTGCAGATACGCAGTATTTT. It translates to CASSPGLAGVADTQYF.

The genes are TRBV6-1 and TRBJ1-2; 9 bases fit TRBD1. V gave up 6 bases and J gave up 2 bases; unmatched junction bases: 4. The CDR3 covers 14 residues. CDR1 is MNHNS, CDR2 SASEGT, per germline. The DNA for the CDR3 is TGTGCCAGCAGAATCGGGACAGGGAACTATGGCTACACCTTC. This translates into CASRIGTGNYGYTF.

The chain is built from TRBV10-3 and TRBJ2-7, with D perhaps matching TRBD1 (6 bases). Trimming pared 3 bases from V and 6 bases from J, leaving 15 bases between. The germline V gene has CDR1 ENHRY and CDR2 SYGVKD. CDR3 length: 14 residues. The CDR3 spells CAISERGNRVEQYF. DNA for the CDR3: TGTGCCATCAGTGAAAGGGGGAATCGTGTCGAGCAGTACTTC.

This CDR3 is CASRQGGNQPQHF. The CDR3 bases are TGTGCCAGCAGACAGGGGGGCAATCAGCCCCAGCATTTT. The J gene is TRBJ1-5, the V gene TRBV2, with TRBD1 matching over 8 bases. The length of the CDR3 is 13 residues. Trimming cost V 6 bases and J 2 bases; bases outside gene matches: 0. The germline V gene has CDR1 SNHLY and CDR2 FYNNEI.

This clone was recorded once. The J gene is TRBJ1-1, the V gene TRBV5-1; tentatively, D is TRBD1 (6 bases). Looked up from germline, CDR1 is SGHRS and CDR2 is YFSETQ. The V and J ends lost 0 bases and 8 bases respectively, with 14 bases between them. The CDR3 runs 14 residues. Here the CDR3 DNA reads TGCGCCAGCAGCTTGGGGGGGACCGGGACAGAAGCTTTCTTT. Its protein product is CASSLGGTGTEAFF.

This chain joins TRBV5-1 and TRBJ2-1; TRBD1 matches at 8 bases. V was pared by 1 base and J by 3 bases, with 18 bases of the junction left unmatched. The CDR3 consists of 20 residues. Germline V lookup: CDR1 SGHRS, CDR2 YFSETQ. The DNA for the CDR3 is TGCGCCAGCAGCTTGCCCCGGACAGGGACAAAGCGGGCCTTCTACAATGAGCAGTTCTTC. Translated, it gives CASSLPRTGTKRAFYNEQFF.

This chain links TRBV4-2 with TRBJ2-3; the D is unclear. The V end was cut by 1 base, the J end by 0 bases, with 8 bases between. The V gene's germline CDR1 is LGHNA and CDR2 YNFKEQ. The CDR3 sequence is 15 residues long. The chain's CDR3 is CASSQGATSTDTQYF. The DNA for the CDR3 is TGTGCCAGCAGCCAAGGAGCAACTAGCACAGATACGCAGTATTTT.

V gene TRBV28 combines with J gene TRBJ1-5; the D is unclear. The CDR3 consists of 16 residues. Germline V CDR1 and CDR2: MDHEN, SYDVKM. Trimming removed 3 bases at V and 0 bases at J, with 12 bases between. The CDR3: CASSFGGRDSNQPQHF. The CDR3 coding sequence is TGTGCCAGCAGTTTTGGAGGGCGGGATAGCAATCAGCCCCAGCATTTT.

This clone occurred a few times. V usage is TRBV7-2 and J usage is TRBJ2-1; unclear D gene. CDR1 is SGHTA, CDR2 FQGNSA, per germline. This CDR3 has 14 residues. V shed 4 bases and J shed 0 bases, with 7 bases lying between them. The CDR3 is CASSSGSSYNEQFF. CDR3 DNA sequence: TGTGCCAGCAGCTCGGGTAGCTCCTACAATGAGCAGTTCTTC.

This chain links TRBV7-2 with TRBJ2-5; a weak D match, TRBD2 (6 bases). The germline CDR1 and CDR2 sequences are SGHTA and FQGNSA. V was clipped by 5 bases and J by 2 bases, with 15 bases between them. This CDR3 has 15 residues. The CDR3 loop reads CASSREAGGQETQYF. As DNA, the CDR3 is TGTGCCAGCAGCCGGGAAGCTGGGGGGCAAGAGACCCAGTACTTC.

V gene TRBV7-9 combines with J gene TRBJ2-5; tentatively, D is TRBD1 (5 bases). This CDR3 has 14 residues. Germline values: CDR1 SEHNR, CDR2 FQNEAQ (reference sequence). V shed 5 bases and J shed 2 bases, with 12 bases lying between them. This chain's CDR3 is CASSHQGIQETQYF. In DNA form, the CDR3 reads TGTGCCAGCAGCCATCAGGGTATTCAAGAGACCCAGTACTTC.

The J gene is TRBJ1-4, the V gene TRBV5-1; the D is unclear. The germline V and J ends were trimmed by 5 bases and 0 bases, with 8 bases remaining between them. The V gene's germline CDR1 is SGHRS and CDR2 YFSETQ. The CDR3 runs to 14 residues. The CDR3 is CASRNGATNEKLFF. The CDR3 DNA is TGCGCCAGCAGGAACGGTGCAACTAATGAAAAACTGTTTTTT.

A note on this clone: This sample also contains other DNA sequences that code for the same CDR3. The V call is TRBV4-1, the J call TRBJ2-7; D is ambiguous. The CDR3 is made up of 13 amino acids. The germline V gene has CDR1 MGHRA and CDR2 YSYEKL. Trimming removed 0 bases at V and 3 bases at J, with 6 bases between. CDR3 amino acids: CASSQERGYEQYF. The CDR3 bases are TGCGCCAGCAGCCAAGAACGAGGCTACGAGCAGTACTTC.

This rearrangement joins TRBV11-3 to TRBJ2-1; 8 bases align to TRBD2. The CDR3 has 16 residues. V shed 4 bases, J shed 0 bases, and the junction held 5 bases outside the gene matches. Germline loops: CDR1 SGHNT, CDR2 YENEEA. The CDR3, as DNA: TGTGCCAGCAGCTCAACAGCGGGGGTCTCCTACAATGAGCAGTTCTTC. Its protein product is CASSSTAGVSYNEQFF.

The V call is TRBV5-1, the J call TRBJ2-7; D possibly corresponds to TRBD2 (7 bases). CDR1 SGHRS and CDR2 YFSETQ come from the germline V gene. The CDR3 contains 15 residues. Between the trimmed V and J ends, which lost 6 bases and 2 bases, there was a span of 18 bases. The CDR3 DNA reads TGCGCCAGCACACCATCGGGGGGCCCCACCTACGAGCAGTACTTC. It translates to CASTPSGGPTYEQYF.

This chain uses TRBV4-2 with TRBJ1-1; no definite D call. This CDR3 spans 15 amino acids. Trimming removed 0 bases at V and 1 base at J, with 9 bases between. Germline CDR1 and CDR2: LGHNA and YNFKEQ. As DNA, the CDR3 is TGTGCCAGCAGCCAAGATACAGCGGGGAACACTGAAGCTTTCTTT. Translated: CASSQDTAGNTEAFF.

This clone was seen a handful of times. The chain employs TRBV7-2 and TRBJ2-1, with D perhaps TRBD2 (5 bases). The germline V gene encodes CDR1 SGHTA and CDR2 FQGNSA. The CDR3 spans 17 residues. V was trimmed by 0 bases and J by 2 bases, leaving 14 bases between them. In DNA form, the CDR3 reads TGTGCCAGCAGCTTAGCCATCCAAACGCGGGCCTACAATGAGCAGTTCTTC. Translating gives CASSLAIQTRAYNEQFF.

V is TRBV9 and J is TRBJ1-4; 9 bases match TRBD1. CDR1 is SGDLS and CDR2 is YYNGEE in the germline V gene. Losses at the gene ends were 2 bases for V and 10 bases for J; bases not matched to a gene: 6. The CDR3 loop spans 14 amino acids. In DNA, the CDR3 is TGTGCCAGCAGCGTTCGGGACAGGGAGTCAAAACTGTTTTTT. As protein: CASSVRDRESKLFF.

There are a few counts of this clone. This chain links TRBV6-1 with TRBJ2-7; TRBD1 is a possible D gene (5 bases). Trimming left V 6 bases short and J 1 base short, with 16 bases between. Germline CDR1 is MNHNS and CDR2 is SASEGT. CDR3 length: 15 residues. The CDR3 DNA sequence: TGTGCCAGCAGCAGACAGAGCTCTTCTTCCTACGAGCAGTACTTC. It codes for CASSRQSSSSYEQYF.

This clone was counted once. The chain recombines TRBV7-8 with TRBJ2-3; tentative D call: TRBD2 (7 bases). Between the trimmed V and J ends, which lost 5 bases and 1 base, there was a span of 25 bases. Germline CDR1 reads SGHVS; CDR2 reads FQNEAQ. The CDR3 consists of 19 residues. The CDR3 loop reads CASSPGNWGAGAGTDTQYF. The CDR3 coding sequence is TGTGCCAGCAGCCCAGGCAACTGGGGGGCGGGGGCGGGCACAGATACGCAGTATTTT.